This TCR beta chain derives from a study of T cells in pancreatic ductal adenocarcinoma. Surgery without prior neoadjuvant therapy was the treatment of the selected pancreatic ductal adenocarcinoma patients. Points from the study as a whole: Blood had more productive templates and around 8.2-fold more unique clonotypes than tumor. Tumor and blood clonality did not differ significantly, about 0.1 versus 0.07. The resected cohort was biased toward the minority with early-stage disease.

Trimming left V 4 bases short and J 3 bases short, with 6 bases between. The CDR3 contains 12 residues. The germline CDR1 and CDR2 sequences are MDHEN and SYDVKM. Notes on this clone: Its antigen is undetermined.

Only in-frame clones appear in the TCRdb table, and some are missing; sequencing was by immunoSEQ multiplex PCR. This sample has 97,000 or so clones, with over 90% found just once. The sequenced sample was PBMCs. J is TRBJ2-5 and V is TRBV28; the D is unclear. The source is a human donor with pancreatic ductal adenocarcinoma. The CDR3 spells CASSSRKETQYF. In nucleotides, the CDR3 is TGTGCCAGCAGTTCCCGTAAAGAGACCCAGTACTTC.